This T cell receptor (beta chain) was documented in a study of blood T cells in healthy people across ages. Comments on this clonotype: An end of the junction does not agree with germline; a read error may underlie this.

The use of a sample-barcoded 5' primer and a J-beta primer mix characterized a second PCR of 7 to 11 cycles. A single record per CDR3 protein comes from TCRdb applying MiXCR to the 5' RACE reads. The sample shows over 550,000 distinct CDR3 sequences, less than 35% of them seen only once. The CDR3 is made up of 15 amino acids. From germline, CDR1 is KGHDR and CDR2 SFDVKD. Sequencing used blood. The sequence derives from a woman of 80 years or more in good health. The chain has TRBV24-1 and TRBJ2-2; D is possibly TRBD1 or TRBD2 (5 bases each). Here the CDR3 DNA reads TGTGCCACCAGCATCGGGACGGCGAACACCGGGGAGCGGTTTTTT. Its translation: CATSIGTANTGERFF.